This record looks at one TCR beta chain sequence and its context. Its antigen is as yet unknown. The sample belongs to a study of human T cells and chemical hapten exposure. Findings of the study overall: Controls formed significantly fewer large CDR3 similarity clusters than expanded TCRs did.

For the library, individual cDNA molecules each received unique molecular identifiers. MiXCR, applied by TCRdb to the RACE reads, yields one record per CDR3 protein. The profile shows 300,000 to 450,000 distinct CDR3 sequences, more than 4.5% of them singletons. This sample's time point: patch test 1, 2 weeks after DPC sensitization. The treatment here: therapeutic diphenylcyclopropenone sensitization with weekly scalp DPC. This CDR3 is built from 16 residues. Trimming took off 2 bases at V and 2 bases at J, with 16 bases between the two ends. The germline CDR1 and CDR2 sequences are MDHEN and SYDVKM.

The sequence came from a woman aged 50 to 60 with alopecia areata. Some clones in this sample may be carry-over from other donors' samples. The rearrangement links TRBV28 to TRBJ2-7; D not resolved. Sequencing was performed on whole blood, taken in connection with sensitization to the hapten diphenylcyclopropenone (DPC). CDR3 sequence (DNA): TGTGCCAGCAGTTTAACCTCCCGGGTCCTTCCCTACGAGCAGTACTTC. Encoded protein: CASSLTSRVLPYEQYF.